This section outlines one T cell receptor (beta chain) sequence together with its context. Its specificity is unknown. Samples each had at least 5 micrograms of total RNA extracted. The authors ran a second PCR of about 7 to 11 cycles using a sample-barcoded 5' primer and a J-beta primer mix. TCRdb recomputed calls from the 5' RACE reads with MiXCR, one row per CDR3 protein. The table lists about 600,000 distinct CDR3 sequences, 45% to 55% of them singletons. The sample belongs to a study of blood T cells in healthy people across ages. Broader study findings: There was no known CMV status for donors, so expanded clonotype changes were possibly confounded. Per million T cells, TCR beta diversity dropped roughly linearly as age increased.

The sample taken for sequencing was blood. This receptor was identified in a man older than 75 in good health.

The CDR3 DNA sequence: TGTGCCAGCAGCTGGACAGGGGGCGAGAATTCACCCCTCCACTTT. Protein: CASSWTGGENSPLHF. J is TRBJ1-6 and V is TRBV7-2; 11 nucleotides match TRBD1. The V gene end was trimmed by 4 bases and the J gene end by 7 bases; junction bases not matched to a gene: 3. The CDR3 has 15 amino acids. From germline, CDR1 is SGHTA and CDR2 FQGNSA.